The 32 T cell receptor beta chains below come from one sample, sequenced in a study of early T cells in non-severe SARS-CoV-2 infection. From the 5' RACE reads, TCRdb called clonotypes with MiXCR, one entry per CDR3 protein. The sample includes about 64,000 distinct CDR3 sequences, around 21% of them seen just once. The source material was whole blood, sampled at baseline. The receptors were gathered from an adult who was a healthcare worker with PCR-confirmed SARS-CoV-2 infection or an uninfected control (not recorded which).

A few counts support this clonotype. The chain carries TRBV6-5 and TRBJ2-1, with TRBD2 matching over 11 bases. Germline assignment: CDR1 MNHEY and CDR2 SVGAGI. This CDR3 contains 14 residues. V lost 5 bases to trimming and J lost 9 bases; unmatched junction nucleotides: 6. Here the CDR3 DNA reads TGTGCCAGCAGTCCCGGACTAGCGGGCGTTGAGCAGTTCTTC. This gives the protein CASSPGLAGVEQFF.

J is TRBJ1-2 and V is TRBV11-2; 7 nucleotides align to TRBD1. The CDR3 length is 16 residues. Losses at the gene ends were 0 bases for V and 6 bases for J; bases not matched to a gene: 10. From germline, CDR1 is SGHAT and CDR2 FQNNGV. CDR3: CASSLDPGTDPNGYTF. The CDR3 DNA follows: TGTGCCAGCAGCTTAGATCCGGGGACAGATCCTAATGGCTACACCTTC. The full variable domain, its missing parts supplied by reference TRBV11-2 and TRBJ1-2, is EAGVAQSPRYKIIEKRQSVAFWCNPISGHATLYWYQQILGQGPKLLIQFQNNGVVDDSQLPKDRFSAERLKGVDSTLKIQPAKLEDSAVYLCASSLDPGTDPNGYTFGSGTRLTVV.

This clonotype was picked up a small number of times. The chain couples TRBV11-2 to TRBJ2-1; D remains unclear. The germline V gene has CDR1 SGHAT and CDR2 FQNNGV. The CDR3 is made up of 12 amino acids. Trimming removed 6 bases from V and 10 bases from J, with 13 bases in between. CDR3 DNA sequence: TGTGCCAGCAGAAGCGTCCGGGTCGAGCAGTTCTTC. Protein sequence: CASRSVRVEQFF.

V is TRBV12-3 or TRBV12-4 and J is TRBJ2-5; D may be TRBD2 (5 bases). Trimming removed 6 bases from V and 0 bases from J, with 8 bases in between. The CDR3 is 13 amino acids. CDR3 nucleotide sequence: TGTGCCAGCAGGCCGGGAAACCAAGAGACCCAGTACTTC. Its translation: CASRPGNQETQYF.

This clonotype appeared a few times. The J gene is TRBJ1-1, the V gene TRBV30; D remains unclear. CDR3 length: 14 amino acids. Germline V gene data show CDR1 as GTSNPN and CDR2 as SVGIG (reference sequence). V was cut by 1 base and J by 7 bases, with 16 bases left in between. CDR3 amino acids: CAWSAESEGGEAFF. CDR3 nucleotide sequence: TGTGCCTGGAGTGCTGAATCAGAAGGAGGTGAAGCTTTCTTT.

The table lists this clonotype with a few counts. The rearrangement joins TRBV6-2 or TRBV6-3 to TRBJ1-1; D not certain. Trimming removed 6 bases at V and 1 base at J, with 3 bases between. Germline assignment: CDR1 MNHEY and CDR2 SVGEGT. The CDR3 runs to 11 residues. The CDR3 loop is CASSKNTEAFF. DNA for the CDR3: TGTGCCAGCAGCAAGAACACTGAAGCTTTCTTT.

This clonotype was picked up a small number of times. The V call is TRBV3-1, the J call TRBJ1-5; tentative D call: TRBD1 (6 bases). Trimming removed 0 bases from V and 4 bases from J, with 7 bases in between. This CDR3 spans 14 amino acids. CDR1 LGHDT and CDR2 YNNKEL come from the germline V gene (reference sequence). The CDR3 DNA reads as TGTGCCAGCAGCCAAGATCAGGGGAATCAGCCCCAGCATTTT. Residues: CASSQDQGNQPQHF.

This clonotype has more than one count but fewer than ten. V and J are TRBV7-6 and TRBJ2-2, with D unresolved. The CDR3 runs 15 residues. Trimming left V 5 bases short and J 1 base short, with 11 bases between. The germline V gene encodes CDR1 SGHVS and CDR2 FNYEAQ. The CDR3 sequence is CASSPQTVNTGELFF. In nucleotides, the CDR3 is TGTGCCAGCAGCCCGCAGACGGTGAACACCGGGGAGCTGTTTTTT.

This clonotype was counted a few times. The chain employs TRBV18 and TRBJ2-1, with D perhaps matching TRBD2 (5 bases). Germline V lookup: CDR1 KGHSH, CDR2 LQKENI. This CDR3 has 12 amino acids. The V end lost 6 bases, the J end lost 2 bases, and 5 bases lay between the germline ends. The chain's CDR3 is CASSGTYNEQFF. Here the CDR3 DNA reads TGTGCCAGCTCCGGGACCTACAATGAGCAGTTCTTC.

The J gene is TRBJ2-2, the V gene TRBV18; no firm D call. The CDR3 contains 16 residues. V was trimmed by 0 bases and J by 0 bases, leaving 8 bases between them. The germline V gene encodes CDR1 KGHSH and CDR2 LQKENI. The CDR3 is CASSPPSFPNTGELFF. DNA for the CDR3: TGTGCCAGCTCACCACCGAGTTTCCCGAACACCGGGGAGCTGTTTTTT.

V usage is TRBV18 and J usage is TRBJ1-5, with TRBD1 matching 7 bases. Germline lookup yields CDR1 KGHSH and CDR2 LQKENI. V was pared by 2 bases and J by 6 bases, with 4 bases of the junction left unmatched. The CDR3 has 14 residues. The CDR3 DNA sequence: TGTGCCAGCTCACCAAGCGACAGGGCTCAGCCCCAGCATTTT. It is translated as CASSPSDRAQPQHF.

The chain's CDR3 is CASSPSGRNNYGYTF. The CDR3 DNA reads TGTGCCAGCAGTCCCTCGGGACGGAATAACTATGGCTACACCTTC. V gene TRBV12-3 or TRBV12-4 combines with J gene TRBJ1-2; possibly TRBD1 for D (5 bases). The germline V and J ends were trimmed by 5 bases and 1 base, with 14 bases remaining between them. CDR3 size: 15 residues.

This clonotype was detected only a few times. The rearrangement joins TRBV2 to TRBJ1-3, with D perhaps matching TRBD1 (6 bases). The CDR3 contains 16 residues. Germline V gene data show CDR1 as SNHLY and CDR2 as FYNNEI. V lost 2 bases to trimming and J lost 2 bases, with 13 bases between them. The CDR3 DNA sequence: TGTGCCAGCAGTGAACCCCAGGGGTTGCCTGGAAACACCATATATTTT. It yields the protein CASSEPQGLPGNTIYF.

This clonotype was observed a handful of times. The V call is TRBV6-6, the J call TRBJ2-2; D gene ambiguous. From germline, CDR1 is MNHNY and CDR2 SVGAGI (reference sequence). V lost 6 bases to trimming and J lost 4 bases, with 15 bases between them. The CDR3 length is 15 residues. CDR3 sequence (DNA): TGTGCCAGCAGCTACCCCGGACGGAGCACCGGGGAGCTGTTTTTT. Its translation: CASSYPGRSTGELFF.

This clonotype was detected only a few times. The chain carries TRBV20-1 and TRBJ1-2; D not resolved. The CDR3 is 11 amino acids. The germline CDR1 and CDR2 sequences are DFQATT and SNEGSKA (reference sequence). The V end lost 5 bases, the J end lost 7 bases, and 11 bases lay between the germline ends. The CDR3 sequence: CSAPRVRGYTF. CDR3 in DNA: TGCAGTGCTCCACGGGTTCGTGGCTACACCTTC.

This clonotype was seen only a few times. V is TRBV14 and J is TRBJ2-5, with D possibly being TRBD2 (5 bases). The V end lost 5 bases, the J end lost 1 base, and 8 bases lay between the germline ends. This CDR3 has 13 amino acids. Germline V gene lookup returns CDR1 SGHDN and CDR2 FVKESK. CDR3 nucleotides: TGTGCCAGCAGCTACGGACTCCAAGAGACCCAGTACTTC. The encoded protein is CASSYGLQETQYF.

This clonotype was recorded a few times. V gene TRBV7-2 combines with J gene TRBJ2-1; D unclear. CDR3 length: 12 amino acids. In germline, CDR1 is SGHTA, CDR2 FQGNSA. Deletions cut 6 bases from V and 11 bases from J, with 14 bases between. CDR3 residues: CASSYSGVKQFF. As DNA, the CDR3 is TGTGCCAGCAGTTACTCAGGAGTTAAGCAGTTCTTC.

The table lists this clonotype with a few counts. Here the CDR3 reads CASSQAAEEKLFF. CDR3 bases: TGTGCCAGCAGCCAAGCAGCGGAGGAAAAACTGTTTTTT. The V call is TRBV4-2, the J call TRBJ1-4; D uncertain. The length of the CDR3 is 13 residues. The V gene lost 1 base and the J gene lost 8 bases, with 8 bases spanning the gap. From germline, CDR1 is LGHNA and CDR2 YNFKEQ.

This clonotype was counted only a few times. At one of its ends the junction is not consistent with the germline gene, which may arise from a read error. The CDR3 protein is CSARNTTGVPIAF. The CDR3, as DNA: TGCAGTGCTCGTAATACGACCGGGGTCCCCATCGCCTTC. The J gene is TRBJ1-2, the V gene TRBV20-1; D remains unclear. Germline lookup yields CDR1 DFQATT and CDR2 SNEGSKA (reference sequence). The CDR3 extends over 13 amino acids.

This clonotype was found many times. The chain carries TRBV20-1 and TRBJ2-1; D is perhaps TRBD2 (6 bases). V was trimmed by 7 bases and J by 11 bases, leaving 12 bases between them. The germline V gene has CDR1 DFQATT and CDR2 SNEGSKA (reference sequence). The CDR3 extends over 10 amino acids. CDR3 region: CSVRGNKQFF. CDR3 sequence (DNA): TGCAGTGTCCGCGGGAACAAGCAGTTCTTC.

V and J are TRBV29-1 and TRBJ1-2; no firm D call. Germline CDR1 SQVTM, CDR2 ANQGSEA. V gave up 4 bases and J gave up 0 bases, with 18 bases separating them. The CDR3 has 16 amino acids. CDR3 residues: CSVAPSGETANYGYTF. The CDR3 DNA reads as TGCAGCGTTGCCCCCTCGGGAGAGACCGCTAACTATGGCTACACCTTC.

The table lists this clonotype with a few counts. The J gene is TRBJ2-3, the V gene TRBV5-1; 9 bases line up with TRBD2. CDR3 length: 15 residues. CDR1 and CDR2 from the germline V gene are SGHRS and YFSETQ. Germline trimming cut 3 bases from V and 5 bases from J; bases unmatched to any gene: 7. Here the CDR3 reads CASSSVAGEVDTQYF. CDR3 nucleotide sequence: TGCGCCAGCAGCTCGGTAGCGGGGGAGGTAGATACGCAGTATTTT.

V and J are TRBV6-1 and TRBJ2-1; 9 bases line up with TRBD2. The trim removed 2 bases at V and 7 bases at J, leaving 15 bases unmatched. Germline loops: CDR1 MNHNS, CDR2 SASEGT. The CDR3 has 18 residues. CDR3 loop: CASSESPTAGGRINEQFF. In DNA form, the CDR3 reads TGTGCCAGCAGTGAATCCCCCACCGCGGGGGGGCGAATTAATGAGCAGTTCTTC.

The chain has TRBV4-1 and TRBJ1-2; D not certain. The CDR3 totals 15 residues. Germline assignment: CDR1 MGHRA and CDR2 YSYEKL. V was cut by 4 bases and J by 1 base, with 13 bases left in between. This CDR3 reads CASSPSVTGNYGYTF. Here the CDR3 DNA reads TGCGCCAGCAGCCCTTCCGTGACGGGTAACTATGGCTACACCTTC.

This clonotype was observed a few times. The rearrangement uses TRBV19 and TRBJ2-2, with D perhaps TRBD1 or TRBD2 (6 bases each). The V end lost 6 bases, the J end lost 0 bases, and 11 bases lay between the germline ends. The CDR3 extends over 15 amino acids. The V gene's germline CDR1 is LNHDA and CDR2 SQIVND (reference sequence). CDR3 coding DNA: TGTGCCAGTAGCAGTAGGGGGGCGAACACCGGGGAGCTGTTTTTT. Its translation is CASSSRGANTGELFF.

This clonotype was detected only a few times. The V gene is TRBV7-2, the J gene TRBJ1-1; a possible D gene is TRBD1 (5 bases). The CDR3 spans 15 residues. Per the germline V gene, CDR1 is SGHTA and CDR2 is FQGNSA. Trimming shortened V by 1 base and J by 3 bases, and 12 bases separated the two germline ends. CDR3 residues: CASSLGLGLHTEAFF. In nucleotides, the CDR3 is TGTGCCAGCAGCTTAGGTCTGGGGCTACACACTGAAGCTTTCTTT.

The CDR3 DNA follows: TGTGCCAGCAGTGCGGGTAGCGGCTACACCTTC. Protein: CASSAGSGYTF. V usage is TRBV11-2 and J usage is TRBJ1-2; D gene ambiguous. The CDR3 totals 11 residues. V gave up 6 bases and J gave up 8 bases, with 10 bases separating them. Germline CDR1 is SGHAT and CDR2 is FQNNGV.

This clonotype was picked up a small number of times. The chain links TRBV5-4 to TRBJ1-1, with D hard to call. Germline V lookup: CDR1 SGHNT, CDR2 YYREEE (reference sequence). The CDR3 is 13 residues long. V lost 4 bases and J lost 4, with 11 bases in between. This CDR3 is CASSMDRATEAFF. The CDR3 coding sequence is TGTGCCAGCAGCATGGACCGGGCCACTGAAGCTTTCTTT.

This clonotype occurred many times. This sequence joins TRBV6-6 and TRBJ1-1; D uncertain. The ends were cut back, 8 bases at V and 4 bases at J, with 20 bases in the middle. From germline, CDR1 is MNHNY and CDR2 SVGAGI (reference sequence). The CDR3 length is 15 residues. CDR3 bases: TGTGCCAGCTCCCCCCGCGGGGAGTTAGGCACTGAAGCTTTCTTT. Translating it yields CASSPRGELGTEAFF.

The V gene is TRBV6-6, the J gene TRBJ2-1; D may be TRBD1 or TRBD2 (5 bases each). The CDR3 consists of 13 residues. The V and J ends lost 5 bases and 8 bases respectively, with 13 bases between them. Germline CDR1 MNHNY, CDR2 SVGAGI (reference sequence). The CDR3 protein is CASSPSRGYEQFF. DNA for the CDR3: TGTGCCAGCAGTCCTAGCCGGGGCTATGAGCAGTTCTTC.

This clonotype was detected a few times. The chain recombines TRBV14 with TRBJ2-1, with D possibly being TRBD1 (5 bases). This CDR3 has 14 amino acids. V was clipped by 7 bases and J by 6 bases, with 16 bases between them. Germline CDR1 SGHDN, CDR2 FVKESK. The CDR3, as DNA: TGTGCCAGCACCACGTTAGGGGATGGCAATGAGCAGTTCTTC. Protein: CASTTLGDGNEQFF. The full variable domain, with the rest looked up from reference TRBV14 and TRBJ2-1, is EAGVTQFPSHSVIEKGQTVTLRCDPISGHDNLYWYRRVMGKEIKFLLHFVKESKQDESGMPNNRFLAERTGGTYSTLKVQPAELEDSGVYFCASTTLGDGNEQFFGPGTRLTVL.

This clonotype has a handful of counts. The chain employs TRBV6-1 and TRBJ1-5, with D unresolved. Germline V gives CDR1 MNHNS, CDR2 SASEGT. The CDR3 extends over 13 amino acids. The V gene lost 4 bases and the J gene lost 5 bases, with 9 bases spanning the gap. In DNA, the CDR3 is TGTGCCAGCAGTGGAATGAAGGATCAGCCCCAGCATTTT. Protein: CASSGMKDQPQHF.